The next 15 T cell receptor beta chains were all read from a single sample in a study of blood T cell repertoires in COVID-19. Data came from immunoSEQ multiplex PCR; TCRdb stores just in-frame clones and leaves some out. Of approximately 300,000 clones listed, around 90% are singletons. Sequencing was performed on peripheral blood. The source of these receptors is a woman aged 40 to 50 with COVID-19, enrolled during active disease.

The J gene is TRBJ2-7, the V gene TRBV7-9, with 7 bases lining up with TRBD1. The CDR3 contains 16 residues. CDR1 is SEHNR, CDR2 FQNEAQ, per germline (reference sequence). The trim removed 4 bases at V and 3 bases at J, leaving 12 bases unmatched. Here the CDR3 reads CASSSYSGTVGYEQYF. CDR3 in DNA: TGTGCCAGCAGCTCATACTCCGGGACAGTGGGCTACGAGCAGTACTTC.

The V call is TRBV4-3, the J call TRBJ1-6; 8 nucleotides match TRBD1. Trimming removed 0 bases from V and 8 bases from J; junction bases left unmatched: 3. Looked up from germline, CDR1 is LGHNA and CDR2 is YSLEER. The CDR3 covers 15 residues. CDR3 in amino acids: CASSQDPGQDSPLHF. The CDR3 DNA reads TGCGCCAGCAGCCAAGATCCGGGACAGGATTCACCCCTCCACTTT.

The V and J genes are TRBV7-2 and TRBJ2-1; the match to TRBD1 covers 7 bases. The germline V gene encodes CDR1 SGHTA and CDR2 FQGNSA. Trimming took 4 bases from V and 9 from J; bases not matched to a gene: 6. This CDR3 contains 13 residues. As DNA, the CDR3 is TGTGCCAGCAGCTCGCAGACAGGGAGTGAGCAGTTCTTC. Its protein product is CASSSQTGSEQFF.

This clone came up a few times. The chain links TRBV9 to TRBJ2-2, with 10 bases identical to TRBD2. The CDR3 is 17 residues long. Germline V gene data show CDR1 as SGDLS and CDR2 as YYNGEE. With 2 bases clipped from V and 5 bases from J, the junction kept 9 bases outside the gene matches. CDR3 sequence: CASSVYLAGEVTGELFF. CDR3 nucleotide sequence: TGTGCCAGCAGCGTCTACCTAGCGGGAGAAGTGACCGGGGAGCTGTTTTTT.

V gene TRBV7-6 combines with J gene TRBJ2-1, with 8 bases matching TRBD2. V shed 1 base, J shed 4 bases, and the junction held 6 bases outside the gene matches. Germline V CDR1 and CDR2: SGHVS, FNYEAQ. CDR3 size: 16 residues. The CDR3 protein is CASSLVGGGQYNEQFF. CDR3 DNA: TGTGCCAGCAGCTTAGTTGGCGGGGGGCAATACAATGAGCAGTTCTTC. Full variable domain (missing parts from reference TRBV7-6 and TRBJ2-1): GAGVSQSPRYKVTKRGQDVALRCDPISGHVSLYWYRQALGQGPEFLTYFNYEAQQDKSGLPNDRFSAERPEGSISTLTIQRTEQRDSAMYRCASSLVGGGQYNEQFFGPGTRLTVL.

The chain carries TRBV28 and TRBJ1-2; no clear D gene. Trimming removed 3 bases at V and 3 bases at J, with 8 bases between. The V gene's germline CDR1 is MDHEN and CDR2 SYDVKM. The CDR3 runs 13 residues. CDR3 nucleotides: TGTGCCAGCAGTTTGGAGGGCTACTATGGCTACACCTTC. Translation: CASSLEGYYGYTF.

This chain connects TRBV3-1 (or the pseudogene TRBV3-2) to TRBJ2-7, with TRBD1 identical over 7 bases. The CDR3 covers 13 residues. Germline V gene sequence: CDR1 LGHDT, CDR2 YNNKEL (reference sequence). V trimming: 11 bases; J trimming: 5 bases; junction bases outside the gene matches: 12. The CDR3 loop is CARTGDRDDEQYF. DNA of the CDR3: TGTGCCCGCACCGGCGACAGGGATGACGAGCAGTACTTC.

The rearrangement links TRBV15 to TRBJ2-3; the match to TRBD2 covers 8 bases. The germline V gene encodes CDR1 LNHNV and CDR2 YYDKDF (reference sequence). The length of the CDR3 is 16 residues. The J segment lost 1 base and the V segment lost 0 bases, leaving 3 bases of the junction unmatched. The CDR3 loop is CATSRDRAGGTDTQYF. The CDR3 nucleotides read TGTGCCACCAGCAGAGATCGAGCGGGAGGCACAGATACGCAGTATTTT. Looking up the rest from reference TRBV15 and TRBJ2-3 gives the full variable domain: DAMVIQNPRYQVTQFGKPVTLSCSQTLNHNVMYWYQQKSSQAPKLLFHYYDKDFNNEADTPDNFQSRRPNTSFCFLDIRSPGLGDTAMYLCATSRDRAGGTDTQYFGPGTRLTVL.

A few counts support this clone. V gene TRBV6-2 or TRBV6-3 combines with J gene TRBJ2-1; 9 nucleotides agree with TRBD2. V shed 4 bases, J shed 8 bases, and the junction held 21 bases outside the gene matches. CDR3 length: 19 residues. Germline values: CDR1 MNHEY, CDR2 SVGEGT. The CDR3, as DNA: TGTGCCAGCAGTTCGGGGCGGCTAGCGGGACTCCCCCTTTCTCATGAGCAGTTCTTC. It is translated as CASSSGRLAGLPLSHEQFF.

A single count supports this clone. The chain recombines TRBV14 with TRBJ1-1, with D maybe TRBD1 (5 bases). This CDR3 is built from 16 residues. V was pared by 4 bases and J by 2 bases, with 17 bases between. Germline V gene sequence: CDR1 SGHDN, CDR2 FVKESK. CDR3 DNA sequence: TGTGCCAGCAGCCGTCGACAGCCCCAGCCTAACACTGAAGCTTTCTTT. Protein sequence: CASSRRQPQPNTEAFF.

The chain recombines TRBV11-2 with TRBJ1-3, with unresolved D. The V end lost 1 base, the J end lost 2 bases, and 12 bases lay between the germline ends. This CDR3 contains 16 residues. The germline CDR1 and CDR2 sequences are SGHAT and FQNNGV. CDR3 sequence reads: CASSLGSYYTGNTIYF. CDR3 DNA: TGTGCCAGCAGCTTAGGCTCCTACTATACTGGAAACACCATATATTTT.

The genes are TRBV7-6 and TRBJ1-2; a weak D match, TRBD1 (5 bases). The germline V gene encodes CDR1 SGHVS and CDR2 FNYEAQ. The V and J ends lost 5 bases and 2 bases respectively, with 21 bases between them. The CDR3 extends over 17 amino acids. DNA for the CDR3: TGTGCCAGCAGCCAGGACGTGGGGACCCGGGGGAACTATGGCTACACCTTC. This translates into CASSQDVGTRGNYGYTF. The variable domain in full, with the rest retrieved from reference TRBV7-6 and TRBJ1-2, is GAGVSQSPRYKVTKRGQDVALRCDPISGHVSLYWYRQALGQGPEFLTYFNYEAQQDKSGLPNDRFSAERPEGSISTLTIQRTEQRDSAMYRCASSQDVGTRGNYGYTFGSGTRLTVV.

The chain combines TRBV28 with TRBJ2-1; the D gene is possibly TRBD1 (6 bases). Trimming pared 8 bases from V and 2 bases from J, leaving 16 bases between. The V gene's germline CDR1 is MDHEN and CDR2 SYDVKM. The CDR3 has 15 residues. CDR3 protein: CASATGHLTYNEQFF. The DNA for the CDR3 is TGTGCCAGCGCGACGGGACATCTCACCTACAATGAGCAGTTCTTC.

In this sample, this clone turned up a few times. The chain combines TRBV7-6 with TRBJ2-7; no clear D. The CDR3 is 14 amino acids. CDR1 SGHVS and CDR2 FNYEAQ come from the germline V gene. V lost 5 bases to trimming and J lost 2 bases, with 13 bases between them. The CDR3 sequence: CASSPGSPTYEQYF. CDR3 nucleotides: TGTGCCAGCAGCCCCGGGTCCCCTACCTACGAGCAGTACTTC.

The chain combines TRBV9 with TRBJ2-4, with 7 nucleotides matching TRBD1. The V and J ends lost 0 bases and 3 bases, in that order; junction bases with no gene match: 9. Germline CDR1 and CDR2: SGDLS and YYNGEE. The CDR3 consists of 17 residues. This chain's CDR3 is CASSVGPGGRGKNIQYF. The CDR3 DNA reads TGTGCCAGCAGCGTAGGGCCAGGGGGTCGTGGCAAAAACATTCAGTACTTC. Filled out from reference TRBV9 and TRBJ2-4, the complete variable domain reads DSGVTQTPKHLITATGQRVTLRCSPRSGDLSVYWYQQSLDQGLQFLIQYYNGEERAKGNILERFSAQQFPDLHSELNLSSLELGDSALYFCASSVGPGGRGKNIQYFGAGTRLSVL.